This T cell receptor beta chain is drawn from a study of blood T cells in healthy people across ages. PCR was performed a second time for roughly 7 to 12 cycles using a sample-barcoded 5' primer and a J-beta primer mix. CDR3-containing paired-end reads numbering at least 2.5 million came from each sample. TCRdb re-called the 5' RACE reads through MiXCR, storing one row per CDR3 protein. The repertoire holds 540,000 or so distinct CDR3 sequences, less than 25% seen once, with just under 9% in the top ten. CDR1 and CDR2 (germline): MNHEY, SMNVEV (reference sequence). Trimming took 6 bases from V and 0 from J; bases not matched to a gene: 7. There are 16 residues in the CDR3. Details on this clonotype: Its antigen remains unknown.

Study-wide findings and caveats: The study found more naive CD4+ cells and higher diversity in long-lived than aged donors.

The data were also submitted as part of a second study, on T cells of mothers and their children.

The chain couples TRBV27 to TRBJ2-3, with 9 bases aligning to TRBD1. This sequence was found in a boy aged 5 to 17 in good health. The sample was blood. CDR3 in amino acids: CASRDRGLTSTDTQYF. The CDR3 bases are TGTGCCAGCAGGGACAGGGGACTTACTAGCACAGATACGCAGTATTTT.